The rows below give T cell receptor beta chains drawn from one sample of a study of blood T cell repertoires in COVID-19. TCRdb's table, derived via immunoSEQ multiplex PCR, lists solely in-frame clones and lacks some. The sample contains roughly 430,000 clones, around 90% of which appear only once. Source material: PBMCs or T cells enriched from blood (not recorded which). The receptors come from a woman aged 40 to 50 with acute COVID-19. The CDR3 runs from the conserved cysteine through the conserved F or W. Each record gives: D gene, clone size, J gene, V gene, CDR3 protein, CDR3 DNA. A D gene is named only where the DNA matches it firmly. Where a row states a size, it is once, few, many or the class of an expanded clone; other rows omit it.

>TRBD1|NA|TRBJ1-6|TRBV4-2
CASSQTGDDSPLHF
TGTGCCAGCAGCCAAACAGGGGACGATTCACCCCTCCACTTT
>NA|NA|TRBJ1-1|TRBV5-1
CASSYGDRTEAFF
TGCGCCAGCAGCTACGGTGATCGCACTGAAGCTTTCTTT
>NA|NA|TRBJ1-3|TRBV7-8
CASSPLLGEVNTIYF
TGTGCCAGCAGCCCTCTTCTTGGGGAGGTAAACACCATATATTTT
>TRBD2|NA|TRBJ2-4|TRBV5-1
CASSLAGRVDIQYF
TGCGCCAGCAGCTTGGCAGGGAGGGTAGACATTCAGTACTTC
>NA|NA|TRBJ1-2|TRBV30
CAWSVHNLTPYTF
TGTGCCTGGAGTGTACACAACCTGACTCCCTACACCTTC
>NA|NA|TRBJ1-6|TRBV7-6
CASSLLPGGNNSPLHF
TGTGCCAGCAGCTTATTGCCGGGAGGGAATAATTCACCCCTCCACTTT
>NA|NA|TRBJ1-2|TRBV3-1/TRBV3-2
CASSQNGLGYTF
TGTGCCAGCAGCCAAAACGGGTTGGGCTACACCTTC
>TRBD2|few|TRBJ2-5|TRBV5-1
CASRSGGAALETQYF
TGCGCCAGCCGTAGCGGGGGGGCTGCTCTTGAGACCCAGTACTTC
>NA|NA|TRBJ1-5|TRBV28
CASRAGQINQPQHF
TGTGCCAGCAGGGCTGGACAGATCAATCAGCCCCAGCATTTT
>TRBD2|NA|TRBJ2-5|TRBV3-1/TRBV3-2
CASSQAGTSGGYQETQYF
TGTGCCAGCAGCCAAGCCGGGACTAGCGGGGGGTACCAAGAGACCCAGTACTTC
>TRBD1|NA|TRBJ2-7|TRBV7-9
CASSRQGNTYEQYF
TGTGCCAGCAGTCGACAGGGTAACACCTACGAGCAGTACTTC
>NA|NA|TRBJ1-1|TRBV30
CAWSVSFTEAFF
TGTGCCTGGAGTGTAAGCTTCACTGAAGCTTTCTTT
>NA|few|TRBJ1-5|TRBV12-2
CASRPRGVSDRNQPQHF
TGTGCAAGTCGCCCACGAGGCGTGAGTGACCGCAATCAGCCCCAGCATTTT
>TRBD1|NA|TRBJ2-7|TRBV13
CASSRDRASEQYF
TGTGCCAGTAGCCGGGACAGGGCGTCCGAGCAGTACTTC
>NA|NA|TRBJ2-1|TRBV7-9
CASSLVVGPYNEQFF
TGTGCCAGCAGCTTAGTAGTGGGGCCCTACAATGAGCAGTTCTTC
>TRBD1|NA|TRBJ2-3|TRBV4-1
CASSPQPGTGPPDTQYF
TGCGCCAGCAGCCCCCAGCCCGGGACAGGGCCCCCAGATACGCAGTATTTT
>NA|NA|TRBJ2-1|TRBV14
CASSQGSGGSYNEQFF
TGTGCCAGCAGCCAAGGTTCCGGGGGTTCCTACAATGAGCAGTTCTTC
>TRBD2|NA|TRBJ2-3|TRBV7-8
CASSFRGPGLAGADTQYF
TGTGCCAGCAGCTTTCGTGGCCCCGGACTAGCGGGGGCAGATACGCAGTATTTT
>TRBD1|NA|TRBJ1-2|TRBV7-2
CASSLVRGQGYGYTF
TGTGCCAGCAGCTTAGTTAGGGGACAGGGCTATGGCTACACCTTC
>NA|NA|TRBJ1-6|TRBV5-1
CASSLGSKSPLHF
TGCGCCAGCAGCTTGGGTAGTAAATCACCCCTCCACTTT
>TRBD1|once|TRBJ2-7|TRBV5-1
CASSWTGSVLEQYF
TGCGCCAGCAGTTGGACAGGGTCAGTTCTTGAGCAGTACTTC
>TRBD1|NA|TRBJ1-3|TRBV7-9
CASSLGSAGGSGNTIYF
TGTGCCAGCAGCTTAGGGTCGGCAGGGGGCTCTGGAAACACCATATATTTT
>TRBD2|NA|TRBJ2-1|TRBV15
CATSKTSGSGDEQFF
TGTGCCACCAGCAAGACTAGCGGGTCTGGGGATGAGCAGTTCTTC
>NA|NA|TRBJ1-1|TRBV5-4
CASSLGGTAFF
TGTGCCAGCAGCCTTGGGGGGACAGCTTTCTTT
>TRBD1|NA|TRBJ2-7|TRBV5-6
CASSFQGATYEQYF
TGTGCCAGCAGCTTCCAGGGGGCTACCTACGAGCAGTACTTC
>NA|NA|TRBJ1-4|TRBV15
CATSIRVGTNEKLFF
TGTGCCACCAGCATCCGAGTTGGAACTAATGAAAAACTGTTTTTT
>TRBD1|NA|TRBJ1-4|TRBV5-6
CASSDFGTGDEKLFF
TGTGCCAGCAGCGACTTCGGGACAGGTGATGAAAAACTGTTTTTT